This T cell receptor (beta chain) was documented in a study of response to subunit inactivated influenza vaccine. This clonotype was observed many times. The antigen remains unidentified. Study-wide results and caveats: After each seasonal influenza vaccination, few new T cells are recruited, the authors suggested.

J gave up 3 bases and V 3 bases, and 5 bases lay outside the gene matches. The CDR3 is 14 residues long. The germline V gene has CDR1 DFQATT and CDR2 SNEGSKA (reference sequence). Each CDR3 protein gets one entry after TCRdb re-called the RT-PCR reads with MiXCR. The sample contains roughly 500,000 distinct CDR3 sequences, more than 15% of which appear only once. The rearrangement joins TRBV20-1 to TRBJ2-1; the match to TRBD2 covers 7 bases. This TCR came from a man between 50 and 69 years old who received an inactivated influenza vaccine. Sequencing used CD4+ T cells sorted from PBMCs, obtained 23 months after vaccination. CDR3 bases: TGCAGTGCTAGGAGCGGGACCCTCTACAATGAGCAGTTCTTC. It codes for CSARSGTLYNEQFF.